This T cell receptor beta chain came from a study of cytomegalovirus exposure and HLA in healthy donors. PCR was performed using 60 Vbeta and 13 Jbeta primers. Method: immunoSEQ multiplex PCR; TCRdb's copy keeps in-frame clones and lacks some. The sample has about 210,000 clones, 65% to 90% seen once. The CDR3 loop spans 13 amino acids. The V gene's germline CDR1 is MNHEY and CDR2 SVGAGI. V dropped 2 bases and J dropped 2 bases, with 6 bases sitting between them. The sample was PBMCs. This receptor was obtained from a woman in her twenties or thirties in good health and CMV-seronegative. The rearrangement joins TRBV6-5 to TRBJ1-1; D remains ambiguous. The CDR3 spells CASSYRSNTEAFF. In DNA form, the CDR3 reads TGTGCCAGCAGTTACCGGTCTAACACTGAAGCTTTCTTT.